This T cell receptor (beta chain) was recovered during a study of chemoradiotherapy in HPV16-positive cancers. Findings of the study overall: Better recurrence-free survival went with HPV-responsive T-cell expansion in HPV16-positive patients. The functional HPV-specific definition rests on just a couple of HPV16-positive patients. Candidate HPV-specific clones and E7-related TCR motifs grew in tumor during treatment.

Over chemoradiotherapy, repertoires were sampled more than once. Sequenced by immunoSEQ multiplex PCR; TCRdb stores in-frame clones only, minus some. The data contain about 35,000 clones, 92% of them singletons. V was shortened by 6 bases and J by 11 bases, with 13 bases between the two germline ends. The CDR3 spans 10 residues. Germline CDR1 is DFQATT and CDR2 is SNEGSKA (reference sequence). As to this clone: Its antigen is unknown.

J is TRBJ1-2 and V is TRBV20-1; D is unclear. This TCR was sampled from a human donor with HPV-associated anogenital cancer. Sequencing was performed on blood, taken from a patient who underwent chemoradiotherapy. The CDR3 DNA reads TGCAGTGCCTTTTCACATCAATACACCTTC. As protein: CSAFSHQYTF.